This is a list of T cell receptor beta chains from one sample in a study of blood T cell repertoires in COVID-19. Assay used: immunoSEQ multiplex PCR; TCRdb lists only in-frame clones, some missing. In the table there are 110,000 to 150,000 clones, roughly 89% of which are singletons. The specimen sequenced was PBMCs or T cells enriched from blood (not recorded which). The receptors were sampled from a man aged 45-60 years who had recovered from COVID-19. The CDR3 runs from the conserved cysteine through the conserved F or W. The D gene is left open where the match is weak. A clone size is listed for some rows: how often the clone was seen (once, few, many), or a class if it is expanded.

v_gene	abundance	j_gene	len	d_gene	CDR3nt	CDR3aa
TRBV4-3	-	TRBJ2-5	14	TRBD2	TGCGCCAGCAGGCCGGGACTAGCGGGAGAGACCCAGTACTTC	CASRPGLAGETQYF
TRBV28	few	TRBJ1-6	19	-	TGTGCCAGCAGGGAAAGGGAGCCGGTGATCACATTTTTAAATTCACCCCTCCACTTT	CASREREPVITFLNSPLHF
TRBV7-2	-	TRBJ1-3	14	TRBD1	TGTGCCAGCAGCCGGGACAGCTCTGGAAACACCATATATTTT	CASSRDSSGNTIYF
TRBV19	-	TRBJ1-1	17	TRBD1	TGTGCCAGTAGTATTTCTAACAGGGGGCTTCTGAACACTGAAGCTTTCTTT	CASSISNRGLLNTEAFF
TRBV28	-	TRBJ1-5	16	-	TGTGCCAGCAGTTTACAGGGTGTCTTCGGCAATCAGCCCCAGCATTTT	CASSLQGVFGNQPQHF
TRBV3-1/TRBV3-2	few	TRBJ1-5	15	-	TGTGCCAGCAGCCAAGGGGCCCATAGCAATCAGCCCCAGCATTTT	CASSQGAHSNQPQHF
TRBV19	few	TRBJ2-2	15	TRBD2	TGTGCCAGTAGTATTGGACTAGCGTACCCCGGGGAGCTGTTTTTT	CASSIGLAYPGELFF
TRBV10-3	-	TRBJ2-2	17	TRBD2	TGTGCCATCAGTGAGGGGGCTAGCGGGGACTACACCGGGGAGCTGTTTTTT	CAISEGASGDYTGELFF
TRBV19	-	TRBJ2-2	13	-	TGTGCCAGTACCGGGGTGAACACCGGGGAGCTGTTTTTT	CASTGVNTGELFF
TRBV7-2	-	TRBJ2-1	16	-	TGTGCCAGCAGCTCACCGCCGACTAGGGCATTTCGTGAGCAGTTCTTC	CASSSPPTRAFREQFF
TRBV6-2/TRBV6-3	-	TRBJ1-2	15	TRBD1	TGTGCCAGCAGTACTCACGGGACAGGAACCTATGGCTACACCTTC	CASSTHGTGTYGYTF
TRBV28	-	TRBJ1-1	17	TRBD1	TGTGCCAGCAGTTTCGACAGGGGCCTTTTCATGAACACTGAAGCTTTCTTT	CASSFDRGLFMNTEAFF
TRBV24-1	-	TRBJ1-2	15	-	TGTGCCACCAGTGATCCGGGGGGGCCTAACTATGGCTACACCTTC	CATSDPGGPNYGYTF
TRBV13	-	TRBJ2-2	14	-	TGTGCCAGCAGACCGGACAGTTACACCGGGGAGCTGTTTTTT	CASRPDSYTGELFF
TRBV5-1	once	TRBJ1-2	16	TRBD1	TGCGCCAGCAGCTTGGCCGTGGGACAGGGTGTCTATGGCTACACCTTC	CASSLAVGQGVYGYTF
TRBV6-4	-	TRBJ2-3	13	TRBD1	TGTGCCAGCAGTGGACAGGGTCAAGATACGCAGTATTTT	CASSGQGQDTQYF
TRBV28	-	TRBJ1-2	16	TRBD1	TGTGCCAGCACCATTCACGGGACAGGGTGGGCCTATGGCTACACCTTC	CASTIHGTGWAYGYTF
TRBV5-1	-	TRBJ1-6	15	-	TGCGCCAGCAGCTTGGGGCAGGCCTGGAATTCACCCCTCCACTTT	CASSLGQAWNSPLHF
TRBV28	-	TRBJ1-5	16	TRBD1	TGTGCCAGCAGTTTATCACGGACAGGGTTGAATCAGCCCCAGCATTTT	CASSLSRTGLNQPQHF
TRBV24-1	once	TRBJ2-2	17	TRBD1	TGTGCCACCAGTGAGCTTACCGGGACAGGGAACACCGGGGAGCTGTTTTTT	CATSELTGTGNTGELFF
TRBV30	-	TRBJ2-4	17	-	TGTGCCTGGAGTGTGTCTTTTAGCGGACTAGCCAAAAACATTCAGTACTTC	CAWSVSFSGLAKNIQYF
TRBV20-1	-	TRBJ1-6	17	TRBD1	TGCAGTGCTAGTGTCCCTACAGGGGGATCTGTGAATTCACCCCTCCACTTT	CSASVPTGGSVNSPLHF
TRBV24-1	-	TRBJ2-2	17	TRBD2	TGTGCCACCAGTCGGACTAGCGGGGGGACGAACACCGGGGAGCTGTTTTTT	CATSRTSGGTNTGELFF
TRBV24-1	-	TRBJ2-3	19	TRBD2	TGTGCCACCAGTGATCCGACGGGGGGGACTATTTACAGCACAGATACGCAGTATTTT	CATSDPTGGTIYSTDTQYF
TRBV4-3	-	TRBJ2-1	16	-	TGCGCCAGCAGCCAAGATAGCACTAGCTCCTACAATGAGCAGTTCTTC	CASSQDSTSSYNEQFF
TRBV28	-	TRBJ1-5	17	-	TGTGCCAGCAGTTTGAGGAAGACCGGATCCACGAGGAAGCCCCAGCATTTT	CASSLRKTGSTRKPQHF
TRBV20-1	-	TRBJ2-1	11	TRBD2	TGCAGTGCTAGGGATAGCGGGATCTCGTTCTTC	CSARDSGISFF
TRBV20-1	-	TRBJ1-2	16	TRBD1	TGCAGTGCTAGTCGGACAGGGGGTGGGGGCTCTTCTGGCTACACCTTC	CSASRTGGGGSSGYTF
TRBV19	-	TRBJ1-4	15	-	TGTGCCAGTAGTTCGACAGCCGCAACTAATGAAAAACTGTTTTTT	CASSSTAATNEKLFF
TRBV6-5	-	TRBJ1-2	13	TRBD1	TGTGCCAGCAGAGCGGACAGGGATTATGGCTACACCTTC	CASRADRDYGYTF
TRBV19	-	TRBJ1-1	13	-	TGTGCCAGTAGTAATCAGAGGATGATGGTTGGTTTCTTT	CASSNQRMMVGFF
TRBV9	-	TRBJ2-3	21	TRBD2	TGTGCCAGCAGCGCGAGGGGATCCCTAGCGGGGCCGATACGCGGCACAGATACGCAGTATTTT	CASSARGSLAGPIRGTDTQYF
TRBV9	-	TRBJ1-5	13	-	TGTGCCAGCAGCGTAAGGGGCGGGGAACCCCAGCATTTT	CASSVRGGEPQHF
TRBV28	-	TRBJ1-5	15	-	TGTGCCAGCAGTCCCCCGGGCAGGGGCAATCAGCCCCAGCATTTT	CASSPPGRGNQPQHF
TRBV6-4	-	TRBJ1-6	13	-	TGTGCCAGCAGTTTCGCCTATAATTCACCCCTCCACTTT	CASSFAYNSPLHF
TRBV18	-	TRBJ1-6	15	-	TGTGCCAGCTCACCTTCGGGACAACCTAATTCACCCCTCCACTTT	CASSPSGQPNSPLHF
TRBV28	-	TRBJ2-5	16	TRBD2	TGTGCCAGCAGTTCGCGACTAGCGGGCCAGCAAGAGACCCAGTACTTC	CASSSRLAGQQETQYF
TRBV12-3/TRBV12-4	-	TRBJ2-2	12	-	TGTGCCAGCAGGCGGTACCCCGGGGAGCTGTTTTTT	CASRRYPGELFF
TRBV7-3	-	TRBJ2-2	17	TRBD2	TGTGCCAGCAGCTTAGACCCTCTTGGACTAGCCACCGGGGAGCTGTTTTTT	CASSLDPLGLATGELFF
TRBV18	-	TRBJ1-1	18	-	TGTGCCAGCTCACCACGGGTCGCGGGGGGCGTTTCGAACACTGAAGCTTTCTTT	CASSPRVAGGVSNTEAFF
TRBV28	-	TRBJ2-7	11	-	TGTGCCAGCAGTCGCGCCTACGAGCAGTACTTC	CASSRAYEQYF
TRBV9	-	TRBJ2-3	17	TRBD2	TGTGCCAGCAGCCCTTTGAAGAGCGGGGGAAACACAGATACGCAGTATTTT	CASSPLKSGGNTDTQYF
TRBV6-2/TRBV6-3	-	TRBJ2-1	18	TRBD2	TGTGCCAGCAGTTACTTACTAGCGGGGGGGCGCTCCTACAATGAGCAGTTCTTC	CASSYLLAGGRSYNEQFF
TRBV6-5	-	TRBJ1-1	15	TRBD1	TGTGCCAGCCTATCGACAGGGGAAATGAACACTGAAGCTTTCTTT	CASLSTGEMNTEAFF
TRBV10-3	-	TRBJ1-4	14	-	TGTGCCATCAGTGAGGGTACTTCCAATGAAAAACTGTTTTTT	CAISEGTSNEKLFF